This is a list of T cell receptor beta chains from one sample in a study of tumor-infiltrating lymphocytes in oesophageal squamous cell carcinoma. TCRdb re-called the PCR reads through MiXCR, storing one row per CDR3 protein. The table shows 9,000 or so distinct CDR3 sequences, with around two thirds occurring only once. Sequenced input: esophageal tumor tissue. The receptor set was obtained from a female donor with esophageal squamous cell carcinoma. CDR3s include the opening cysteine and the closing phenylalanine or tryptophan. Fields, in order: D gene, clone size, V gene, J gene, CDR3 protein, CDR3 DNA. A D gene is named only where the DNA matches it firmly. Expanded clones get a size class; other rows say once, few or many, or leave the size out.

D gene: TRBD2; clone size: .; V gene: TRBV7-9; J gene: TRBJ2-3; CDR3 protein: CASSLGAGGGTDTQYF; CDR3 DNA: TGTGCTAGCAGCTTAGGTGCGGGAGGCGGCACAGATACGCAGTATTTT
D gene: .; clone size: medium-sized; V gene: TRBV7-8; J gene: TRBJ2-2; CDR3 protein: CASSPTIGELFF; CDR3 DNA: TGTGCCAGCAGCCCTACGATCGGGGAGCTGTTTTTT
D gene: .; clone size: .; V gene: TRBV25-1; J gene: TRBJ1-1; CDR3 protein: CATSLNTEAFF; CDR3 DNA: TGTGCCACCTCATTGAACACTGAAGCTTTCTTT
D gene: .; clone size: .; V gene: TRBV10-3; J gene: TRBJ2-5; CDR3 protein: CAISVAGLETQYF; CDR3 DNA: TGTGCCATCAGTGTCGCGGGCTTGGAGACCCAGTACTTC
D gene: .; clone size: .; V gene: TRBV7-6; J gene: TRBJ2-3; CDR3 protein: CASSLDSSWGTDTQYF; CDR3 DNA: TGTGCCAGCAGCTTAGATTCCAGCTGGGGCACAGATACGCAGTATTTT
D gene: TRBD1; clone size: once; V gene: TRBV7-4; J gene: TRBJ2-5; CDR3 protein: CASSQGTAQETQYF; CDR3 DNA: TGTGCCAGCAGCCAAGGGACAGCACAAGAGACCCAGTACTTC
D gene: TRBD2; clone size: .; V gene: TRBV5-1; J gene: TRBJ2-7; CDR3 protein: CASSSGLAGAEQYF; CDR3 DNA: TGCGCCAGCAGCTCCGGACTAGCGGGAGCCGAGCAGTACTTC
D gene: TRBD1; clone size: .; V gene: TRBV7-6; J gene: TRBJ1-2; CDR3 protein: CASSLGTGTFNYGYTF; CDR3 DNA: TGTGCCAGCAGCTTAGGGACAGGGACTTTTAACTATGGCTACACCTTC
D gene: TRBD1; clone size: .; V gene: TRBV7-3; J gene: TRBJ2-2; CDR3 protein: CASSPRTGRTTGELFF; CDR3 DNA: TGTGCCAGCAGCCCGCGGACAGGGCGGACCACCGGGGAGCTGTTTTTT
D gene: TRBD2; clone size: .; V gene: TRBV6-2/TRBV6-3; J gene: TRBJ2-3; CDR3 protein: CASSELLAGRTDTQYF; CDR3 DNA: TGTGCCAGCAGTGAGCTACTAGCGGGAAGGACAGATACGCAGTATTTT
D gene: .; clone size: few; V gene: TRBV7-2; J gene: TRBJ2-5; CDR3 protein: CASSFRDRQETQYF; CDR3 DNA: TGTGCCAGCAGCTTCCGGGACCGCCAAGAGACCCAGTACTTC
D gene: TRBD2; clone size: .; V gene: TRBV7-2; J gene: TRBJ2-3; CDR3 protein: CASSQLAGVPDTQYF; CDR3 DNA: TGTGCCAGCAGTCAACTAGCGGGAGTCCCAGATACGCAGTATTTT
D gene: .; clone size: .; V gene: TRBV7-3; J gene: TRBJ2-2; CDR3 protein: CASSLSGQSTNTGELFF; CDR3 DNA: TGTGCCAGCAGCTTGTCCGGACAGAGTACGAACACCGGGGAGCTGTTTTTT
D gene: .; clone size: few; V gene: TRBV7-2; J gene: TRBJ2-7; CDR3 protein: CASSLARTASYEQYF; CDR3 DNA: TGTGCCAGCAGCTTAGCCAGGACAGCCTCCTACGAGCAGTACTTC
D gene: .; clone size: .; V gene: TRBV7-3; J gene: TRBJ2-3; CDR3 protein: CASSLSVGSTDTQYF; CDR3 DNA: TGTGCCAGCAGCTTATCAGTAGGGAGCACAGATACGCAGTATTTT
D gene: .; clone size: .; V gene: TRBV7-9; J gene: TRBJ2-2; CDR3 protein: CAYTQGGANTGELFF; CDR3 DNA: TGTGCCTACACCCAGGGCGGGGCGAACACCGGGGAGCTGTTTTTT
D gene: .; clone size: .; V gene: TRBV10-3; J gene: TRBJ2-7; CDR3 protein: CAISRGPKDEQYF; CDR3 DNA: TGTGCCATCAGCCGGGGACCCAAGGACGAGCAGTACTTC
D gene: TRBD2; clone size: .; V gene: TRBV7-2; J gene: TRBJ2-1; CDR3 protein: CASSSGRASYNEQFF; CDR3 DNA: TGTGCCAGCAGCTCAGGGAGGGCCTCCTACAATGAGCAGTTCTTC
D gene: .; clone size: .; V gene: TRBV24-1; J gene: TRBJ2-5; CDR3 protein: CATSGAFRETQYF; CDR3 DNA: TGTGCCACCAGTGGTGCCTTTAGGGAGACCCAGTACTTC
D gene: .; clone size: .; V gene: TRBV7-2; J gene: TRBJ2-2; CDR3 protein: CASSPWGHSANTGELFF; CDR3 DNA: TGTGCCAGCAGCCCGTGGGGCCATAGCGCGAACACCGGGGAGCTGTTTTTT
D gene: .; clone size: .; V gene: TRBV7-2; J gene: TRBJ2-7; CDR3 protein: CASSLIGRLGEQYF; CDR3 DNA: TGTGCCAGCAGCTTAATCGGAAGGTTAGGCGAGCAGTACTTC
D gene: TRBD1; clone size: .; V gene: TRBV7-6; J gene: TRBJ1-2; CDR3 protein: CASSLGQGGYGYTF; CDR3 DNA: TGTGCCAGCAGCTTGGGACAGGGTGGCTATGGCTACACCTTC